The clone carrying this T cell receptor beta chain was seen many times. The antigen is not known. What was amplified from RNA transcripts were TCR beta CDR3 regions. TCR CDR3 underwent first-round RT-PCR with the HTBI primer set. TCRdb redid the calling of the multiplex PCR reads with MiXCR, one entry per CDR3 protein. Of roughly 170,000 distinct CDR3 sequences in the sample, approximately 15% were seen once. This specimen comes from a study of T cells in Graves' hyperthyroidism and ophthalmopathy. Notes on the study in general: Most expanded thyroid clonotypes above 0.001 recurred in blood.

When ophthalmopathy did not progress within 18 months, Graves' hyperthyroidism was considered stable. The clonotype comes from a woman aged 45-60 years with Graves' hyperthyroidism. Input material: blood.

The CDR3 DNA reads TGTGCCACCAGCCCGCGGACAGGTATGAACACTGAAGCTTTCTTT. It specifies CATSPRTGMNTEAFF. This rearrangement joins TRBV15 to TRBJ1-1, with TRBD1 identical over 7 bases. Trimming removed 5 bases from V and 0 bases from J; junction bases left unmatched: 6. Germline V gene lookup returns CDR1 LNHNV and CDR2 YYDKDF (reference sequence). CDR3 length equals 15 residues.